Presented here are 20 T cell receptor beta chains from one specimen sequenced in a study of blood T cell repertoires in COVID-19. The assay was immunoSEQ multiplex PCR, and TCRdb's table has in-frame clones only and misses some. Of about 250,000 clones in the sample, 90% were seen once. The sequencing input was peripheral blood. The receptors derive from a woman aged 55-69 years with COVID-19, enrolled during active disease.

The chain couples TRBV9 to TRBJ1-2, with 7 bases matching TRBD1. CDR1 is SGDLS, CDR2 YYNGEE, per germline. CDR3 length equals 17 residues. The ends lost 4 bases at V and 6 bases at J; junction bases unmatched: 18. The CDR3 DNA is TGTGCCAGCAGCTTAACCCAGACAGGGCCCCATCCTAATGGCTACACCTTC. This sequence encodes CASSLTQTGPHPNGYTF.

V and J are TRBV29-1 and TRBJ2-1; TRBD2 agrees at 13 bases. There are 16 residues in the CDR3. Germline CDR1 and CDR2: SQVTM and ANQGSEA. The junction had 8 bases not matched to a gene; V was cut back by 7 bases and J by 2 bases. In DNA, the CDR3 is TGCAGCGCCGGGACTAGCGGGATCGTCGCCTACAATGAGCAGTTCTTC. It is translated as CSAGTSGIVAYNEQFF.

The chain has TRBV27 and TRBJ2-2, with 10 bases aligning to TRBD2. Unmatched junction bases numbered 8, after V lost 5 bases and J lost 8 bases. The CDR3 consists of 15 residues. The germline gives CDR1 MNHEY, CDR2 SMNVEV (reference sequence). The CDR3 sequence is CASSTSGGAPGELFF. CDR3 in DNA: TGTGCCAGCAGTACCAGCGGGGGGGCTCCTGGGGAGCTGTTTTTT.

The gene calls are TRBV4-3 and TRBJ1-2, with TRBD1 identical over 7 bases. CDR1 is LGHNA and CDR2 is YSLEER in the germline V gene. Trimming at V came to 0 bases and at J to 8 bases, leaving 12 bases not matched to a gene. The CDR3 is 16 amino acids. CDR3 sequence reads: CASSQESLGTVLGYTF. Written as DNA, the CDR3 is TGCGCCAGCAGCCAAGAATCCCTGGGGACAGTCTTAGGCTACACCTTC.

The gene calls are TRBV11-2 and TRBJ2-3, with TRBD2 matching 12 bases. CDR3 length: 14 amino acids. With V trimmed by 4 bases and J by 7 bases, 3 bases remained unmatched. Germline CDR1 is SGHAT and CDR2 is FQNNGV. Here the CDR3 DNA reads TGTGCCAGCAGCTGGCGGACTAGCGGGAATACGCAGTATTTT. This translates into CASSWRTSGNTQYF.

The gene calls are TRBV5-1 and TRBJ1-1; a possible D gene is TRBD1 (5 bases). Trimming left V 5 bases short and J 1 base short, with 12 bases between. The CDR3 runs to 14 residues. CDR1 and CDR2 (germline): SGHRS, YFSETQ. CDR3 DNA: TGCGCCAGCAGACAAGGACAATCGAACACTGAAGCTTTCTTT. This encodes CASRQGQSNTEAFF. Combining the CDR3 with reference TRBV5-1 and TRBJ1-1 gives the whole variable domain KAGVTQTPRYLIKTRGQQVTLSCSPISGHRSVSWYQQTPGQGLQFLFEYFSETQRNKGNFPGRFSGRQFSNSRSEMNVSTLELGDSALYLCASRQGQSNTEAFFGQGTRLTVV.

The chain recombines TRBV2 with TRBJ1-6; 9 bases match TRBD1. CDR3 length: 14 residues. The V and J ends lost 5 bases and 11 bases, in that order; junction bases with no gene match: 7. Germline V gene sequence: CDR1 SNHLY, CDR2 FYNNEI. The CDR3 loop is CASSTRTGVTPLHF. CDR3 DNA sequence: TGTGCCAGCAGTACCCGGACAGGGGTTACACCCCTCCACTTT. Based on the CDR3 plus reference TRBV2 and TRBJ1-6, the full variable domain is EPEVTQTPSHQVTQMGQEVILRCVPISNHLYFYWYRQILGQKVEFLVSFYNNEISEKSEIFDDQFSVERPDGSNFTLKIRSTKLEDSAMYFCASSTRTGVTPLHFGNGTRLTVT.

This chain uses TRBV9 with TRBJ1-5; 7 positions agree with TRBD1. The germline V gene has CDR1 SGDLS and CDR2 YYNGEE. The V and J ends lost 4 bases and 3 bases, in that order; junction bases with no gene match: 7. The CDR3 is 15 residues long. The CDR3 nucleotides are TGTGCCAGCAGCAGGGGGCCTGATAACAATCAGCCCCAGCATTTT. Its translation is CASSRGPDNNQPQHF.

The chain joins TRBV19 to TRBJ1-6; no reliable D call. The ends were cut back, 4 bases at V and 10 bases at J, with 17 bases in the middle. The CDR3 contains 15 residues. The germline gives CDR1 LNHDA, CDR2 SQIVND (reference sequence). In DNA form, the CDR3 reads TGTGCCAGTAGTACCTCGGGATCTCGGGGATCACCCCTCCACTTT. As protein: CASSTSGSRGSPLHF.

CDR3 loop: CATKRGGSGMNTEAFF. Written as DNA, the CDR3 is TGTGCCACCAAGAGAGGGGGGAGCGGGATGAACACTGAAGCTTTCTTT. V usage is TRBV19 and J usage is TRBJ1-1; D might be TRBD1 (6 bases). There are 16 residues in the CDR3. The V end lost 10 bases, the J end lost 0 bases, and 21 bases lay between the germline ends. CDR1 is LNHDA and CDR2 is SQIVND in the germline V gene (reference sequence).

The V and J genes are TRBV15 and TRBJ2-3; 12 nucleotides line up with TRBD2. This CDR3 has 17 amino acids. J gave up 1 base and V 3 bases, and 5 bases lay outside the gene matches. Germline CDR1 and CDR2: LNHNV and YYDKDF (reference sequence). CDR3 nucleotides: TGTGCCACCAGCAGGATGAGACTAGCGGGGGGCACAGATACGCAGTATTTT. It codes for CATSRMRLAGGTDTQYF. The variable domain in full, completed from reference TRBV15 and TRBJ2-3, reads DAMVIQNPRYQVTQFGKPVTLSCSQTLNHNVMYWYQQKSSQAPKLLFHYYDKDFNNEADTPDNFQSRRPNTSFCFLDIRSPGLGDTAMYLCATSRMRLAGGTDTQYFGPGTRLTVL.

The CDR3 DNA reads as TGTGCCAGCTCCCCTAGAGACAGGGAAGCTTTCTTT. It is translated as CASSPRDREAFF. The chain carries TRBV18 and TRBJ1-1, with D possibly being TRBD1 (6 bases). The germline V and J ends were trimmed by 6 bases and 8 bases, with 13 bases remaining between them. CDR1 KGHSH and CDR2 LQKENI come from the germline V gene. CDR3 length: 12 residues.

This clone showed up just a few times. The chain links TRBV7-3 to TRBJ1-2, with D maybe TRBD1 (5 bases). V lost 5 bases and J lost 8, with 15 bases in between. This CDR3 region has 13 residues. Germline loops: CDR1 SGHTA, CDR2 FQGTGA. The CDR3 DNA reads TGTGCCAGCAGCCCTGCGGCAGGGCTCGGCTACACCTTC. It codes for CASSPAAGLGYTF.

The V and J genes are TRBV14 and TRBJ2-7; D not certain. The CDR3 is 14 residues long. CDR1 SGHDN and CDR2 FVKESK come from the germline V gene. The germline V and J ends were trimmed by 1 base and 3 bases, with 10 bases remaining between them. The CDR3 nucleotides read TGTGCCAGCAGCCAAGTTGGTCTCGGCTACGAGCAGTACTTC. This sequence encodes CASSQVGLGYEQYF.

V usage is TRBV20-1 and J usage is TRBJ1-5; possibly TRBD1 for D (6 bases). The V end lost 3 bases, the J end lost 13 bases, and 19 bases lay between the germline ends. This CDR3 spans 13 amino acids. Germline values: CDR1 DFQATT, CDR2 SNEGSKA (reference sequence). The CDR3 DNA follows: TGCAGTGCTAGTGCCGGGACACAACAACCGCAGCATTTT. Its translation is CSASAGTQQPQHF.

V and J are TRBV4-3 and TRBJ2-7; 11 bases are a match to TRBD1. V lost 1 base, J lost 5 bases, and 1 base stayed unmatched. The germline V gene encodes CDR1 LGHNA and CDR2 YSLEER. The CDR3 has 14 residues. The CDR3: CASSQGTGGNEQYF. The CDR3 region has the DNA TGCGCCAGCAGCCAAGGGACAGGGGGCAACGAGCAGTACTTC.

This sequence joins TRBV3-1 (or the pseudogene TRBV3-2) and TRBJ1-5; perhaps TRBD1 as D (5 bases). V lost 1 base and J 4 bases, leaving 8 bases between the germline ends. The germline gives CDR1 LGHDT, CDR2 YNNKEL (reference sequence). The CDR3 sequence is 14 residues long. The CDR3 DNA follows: TGTGCCAGCAGCCAAGCCAGGGTAAATCAGCCCCAGCATTTT. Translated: CASSQARVNQPQHF.

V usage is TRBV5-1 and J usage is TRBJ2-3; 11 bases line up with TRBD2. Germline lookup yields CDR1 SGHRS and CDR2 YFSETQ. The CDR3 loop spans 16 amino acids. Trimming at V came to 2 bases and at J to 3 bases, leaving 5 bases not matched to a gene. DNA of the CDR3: TGCGCCAGCAGCTTTAGCGGGGGGGCACGTACAGATACGCAGTATTTT. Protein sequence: CASSFSGGARTDTQYF.

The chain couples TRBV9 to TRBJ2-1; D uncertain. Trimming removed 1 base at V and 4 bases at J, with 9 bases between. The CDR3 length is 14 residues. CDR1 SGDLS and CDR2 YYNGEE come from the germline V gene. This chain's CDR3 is CASSVTGVYNEQFF. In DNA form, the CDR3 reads TGTGCCAGCAGCGTAACCGGTGTTTACAATGAGCAGTTCTTC. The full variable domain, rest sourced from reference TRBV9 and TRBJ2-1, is DSGVTQTPKHLITATGQRVTLRCSPRSGDLSVYWYQQSLDQGLQFLIQYYNGEERAKGNILERFSAQQFPDLHSELNLSSLELGDSALYFCASSVTGVYNEQFFGPGTRLTVL.

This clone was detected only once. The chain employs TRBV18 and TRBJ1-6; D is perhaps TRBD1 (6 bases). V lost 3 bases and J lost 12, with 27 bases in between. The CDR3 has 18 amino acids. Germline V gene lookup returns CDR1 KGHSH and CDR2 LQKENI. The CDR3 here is CASSPQPGQRDSRGPLHF. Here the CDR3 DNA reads TGTGCCAGCTCACCTCAGCCTGGACAGCGGGATTCCAGGGGACCCCTCCACTTT. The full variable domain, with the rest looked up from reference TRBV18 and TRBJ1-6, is NAGVMQNPRHLVRRRGQEARLRCSPMKGHSHVYWYRQLPEEGLKFMVYLQKENIIDESGMPKERFSAEFPKEGPSILRIQQVVRGDSAAYFCASSPQPGQRDSRGPLHFGNGTRLTVT.